These T cell receptor beta chains were read from a single sample in a study of cytomegalovirus exposure and HLA in healthy donors. Sequencing used immunoSEQ multiplex PCR; TCRdb keeps in-frame clones, though not all of them. The profile shows roughly 230,000 clones, 78% of them singletons. Material: PBMCs. These receptor sequences come from a boy between 10 and 17 years old in good health and CMV-seronegative. Both conserved end residues are part of each CDR3. The D gene is left open where the match is weak. The size entry is marked missing in some rows and otherwise reads once, few, many or a size class.

NA,NA,TRBJ2-1,TRBV5-6,TGTGCCAGCAGCTTGGTAGGGAGTTCGAATGAGCAGTTCTTC,CASSLVGSSNEQFF
TRBD2,NA,TRBJ2-3,TRBV13,TGTGCCAGCAGCTTAGTTCCTAGCGGGAGTGGAACAGATACGCAGTATTTT,CASSLVPSGSGTDTQYF
TRBD2,few,TRBJ2-7,TRBV11-3,TGTGCCAGCAGCTCCGTAGCGGGCTCCTACGAGCAGTACTTC,CASSSVAGSYEQYF
TRBD2,NA,TRBJ2-7,TRBV2,TGTGCAAGCGGGGACTATATCCGGGACTACGAGCAGTACTTC,CASGDYIRDYEQYF
NA,NA,TRBJ1-1,TRBV2,TGTGCCAGCAGTGGACAGCCTATAACCATGAACACTGAAGCTTTCTTT,CASSGQPITMNTEAFF
NA,NA,TRBJ1-5,TRBV6-5,TGTGCCAGCAGTTACTCAAGGGGGAGCAATCAGCCCCAGCATTTT,CASSYSRGSNQPQHF
NA,NA,TRBJ2-2,TRBV7-6,TGTGCCAGCAGCCCACCTCCAGGGTTTAACACCGGGGAGCTGTTTTTT,CASSPPPGFNTGELFF
NA,NA,TRBJ1-2,TRBV30,TGTGCCTGGGTGCCGGGTAGCCCGCTTTATGGCTACACCTTC,CAWVPGSPLYGYTF
NA,once,TRBJ1-3,TRBV9,TGTGCCAGCAGCCCTCTACCGGGACTGAGCTCTGGAAACACCATATATTTT,CASSPLPGLSSGNTIYF
NA,NA,TRBJ1-4,TRBV9,TGTGCCAGCAGCCCCGGGCGGGGCGCAACTAATGAAAAACTGTTTTTT,CASSPGRGATNEKLFF
NA,NA,TRBJ1-5,TRBV5-1,TGCGCCAGCAGCTTGGCACAGGGCGCAAGCAATCAGCCCCAGCATTTT,CASSLAQGASNQPQHF
TRBD1,NA,TRBJ2-2,TRBV4-1,TGCGCCAGCAGCCAGCCGGGACAGGGCACCGGGGAGCTGTTTTTT,CASSQPGQGTGELFF
TRBD1,few,TRBJ1-1,TRBV11-2,TGTGCCAGCAGCTCTCGGGGACAGGTGAACACTGAAGCTTTCTTT,CASSSRGQVNTEAFF
TRBD1,NA,TRBJ1-3,TRBV18,TGTGCCAGCTCACCAATGGGACAGGGGAGGTCCGGAAACACCATATATTTT,CASSPMGQGRSGNTIYF
NA,NA,TRBJ1-2,TRBV9,TGTGCCAGCACCAAGGGGTATATTGGAGGCTACACCTTC,CASTKGYIGGYTF
NA,few,TRBJ1-1,TRBV29-1,TGCAGCGTTGATACGGTTAGCCCTGAAGCTTTCTTT,CSVDTVSPEAFF
TRBD1,NA,TRBJ1-3,TRBV7-9,TGTGCCAGCAGCAGTAGACCGGGACAGGGGTCTTACTCTGGAAACACCATATATTTT,CASSSRPGQGSYSGNTIYF
NA,NA,TRBJ1-5,TRBV7-6,TGTGCCAGCAGTCGCCTCGGGGGGGGGCGAATCAATCAGCCCCAGCATTTT,CASSRLGGGRINQPQHF